What follows are 28 T cell receptor beta chains derived from one specimen sequenced in a study of T cells in Graves' hyperthyroidism and ophthalmopathy (dated by TCRdb to between 2017 and 2020). The method was multiplex PCR. This sample was sequenced with an Illumina HiSeq 2000. Amplification of TCR beta CDR3 regions was carried out from RNA transcripts. The first round of RT-PCR for the TCR CDR3 was performed with the HTBI primer set and the Qiagen OneStep RT-PCR kit. Using fastp trimming at Q25 and MiXCR clonotype assembly, TCRdb reanalyzed the public sequencing data and kept in-frame beta chains. Rows with one shared CDR3 protein collapse into an entry with the most common genes and DNA. This sample holds fewer than 700,000 distinct CDR3 sequences; more than 15% were observed only once. Around 17% of the sample lies in the top ten. Sequencing was performed on blood. These receptors came from a woman between 18 and 30 years old with Graves' ophthalmopathy.

The rearrangement joins TRBV27 to TRBJ1-5, with D tentatively TRBD1 (6 bases). The ends were cut back, 3 bases at V and 6 bases at J, with 15 bases in the middle. The germline V gene encodes CDR1 MNHEY and CDR2 SMNVEV (reference sequence). This CDR3 region has 15 residues. CDR3 sequence reads: CASSLGSGATQPQHF. The CDR3 region has the DNA TGTGCCAGCAGTTTGGGTTCGGGGGCTACTCAGCCCCAGCATTTT.

This sequence joins TRBV5-1 and TRBJ2-5; TRBD2 matches 9 bases. Germline-derived CDR1 and CDR2 are SGHRS and YFSETQ. V dropped 2 bases and J dropped 1; count of bases not matched to a gene: 3. The CDR3 runs 15 residues. This chain's CDR3 is CASSFSGGPQETQYF. The CDR3 bases are TGCGCCAGCAGCTTTAGCGGGGGCCCCCAAGAGACCCAGTACTTC.

The gene calls are TRBV6-2 or TRBV6-3 and TRBJ2-7, with 11 bases that match TRBD2. This CDR3 contains 13 residues. The V segment lost 4 bases and the J segment 6 bases; nucleotides outside the gene matches: 2. Germline assignment: CDR1 MNHEY and CDR2 SVGEGT. The DNA for the CDR3 is TGTGCCAGCAGTTTACTAGCGGGAGCCGAGCAGTACTTC. Its protein is CASSLLAGAEQYF.

This clonotype came up many times. The chain recombines TRBV7-9 with TRBJ1-1; D call uncertain. The ends were cut back, 3 bases at V and 4 bases at J, with 6 bases in the middle. The CDR3 is 12 amino acids. Germline CDR1 reads SEHNR; CDR2 reads FQNEAQ (reference sequence). The DNA for the CDR3 is TGTGCCAGCAGCTTCGGGAGCACTGAAGCTTTCTTT. This codes for CASSFGSTEAFF.

This clonotype was detected many times. The CDR3 nucleotides are TGTGCCAGCAGCGAGACCGGGACTAGCTCCGGGGAGCTGTTTTTT. Translated: CASSETGTSSGELFF. The chain employs TRBV2 and TRBJ2-2; 9 nucleotides line up with TRBD2. V lost 6 bases and J lost 6; bases outside the gene matches: 8. This CDR3 region has 15 residues. In germline, CDR1 is SNHLY, CDR2 FYNNEI.

The CDR3, as DNA: TGCGCCAGCAGCCAAGATCTAAGGCGGGAGTCCGGCACAGATACGCAGTATTTT. Translating gives CASSQDLRRESGTDTQYF. The chain joins TRBV4-3 to TRBJ2-3; 7 positions match TRBD2. CDR1 is LGHNA, CDR2 YSLEER, per germline. CDR3 size: 18 residues. With V trimmed by 0 bases and J by 1 base, 10 bases remained unmatched.

This clonotype occurred many times. The chain couples TRBV5-1 to TRBJ1-2, with 8 positions matching TRBD1. Germline-derived CDR1 and CDR2 are SGHRS and YFSETQ. This CDR3 has 13 residues. Trimming cost V 0 bases and J 6 bases; bases outside gene matches: 1. This chain's CDR3 is CASSLAGGNGYTF. The CDR3 DNA sequence: TGCGCCAGCAGCTTGGCAGGGGGCAATGGCTACACCTTC.

This clonotype has only a few counts. A single base separates this from a much larger clone, so it may be a read error. This is likely a read error, given that the CDR3 carries no conserved phenylalanine or tryptophan at its end. The chain has TRBV28 and TRBJ2-7; tentatively, D is TRBD1 or TRBD2 (5 bases each). V shed 8 bases and J shed 3 bases, with 11 bases lying between them. Germline V gene data show CDR1 as MDHEN and CDR2 as SYDVKM. There are 12 residues in the CDR3. CDR3 residues: CASEGRVYEQYL. CDR3 nucleotides: TGTGCCAGCGAGGGCAGGGTCTACGAGCAGTACCTC.

The rearrangement joins TRBV11-2 to TRBJ2-3, with TRBD2 matching over 11 bases. The CDR3 sequence is 16 residues long. The trim removed 4 bases at V and 6 bases at J, leaving 9 bases unmatched. In germline, CDR1 is SGHAT, CDR2 FQNNGV. The CDR3 DNA follows: TGTGCCAGCAGCTCCAGACTAGCGGGGAAAGGCGATACGCAGTATTTT. Translating gives CASSSRLAGKGDTQYF.

This clonotype was seen only a few times. The chain is built from TRBV20-1 and TRBJ1-5, with a possible D match to TRBD1 (5 bases). The V and J ends lost 0 bases and 4 bases respectively, with 13 bases between them. Germline values: CDR1 DFQATT, CDR2 SNEGSKA (reference sequence). The CDR3 spans 15 residues. The chain's CDR3 is CSARDRGTLNQPQHF. Written as DNA, the CDR3 is TGCAGTGCTAGAGACCGGGGGACTTTAAATCAGCCCCAGCATTTT.

The V and J genes are TRBV7-6 and TRBJ1-1; TRBD1 is a possible D gene (5 bases). Trimming took off 5 bases at V and 1 base at J, with 14 bases between the two ends. Looked up from germline, CDR1 is SGHVS and CDR2 is FNYEAQ. The CDR3 sequence is 15 residues long. The CDR3 loop reads CASSAWDGQNTEAFF. As DNA, the CDR3 is TGTGCCAGCAGCGCCTGGGACGGACAGAACACTGAAGCTTTCTTT.

This clonotype occurred many times. J is TRBJ1-5 and V is TRBV27; D gene unclear. This CDR3 spans 15 amino acids. V lost 0 bases and J 3 bases, leaving 9 bases between the germline ends. Germline CDR1 reads MNHEY; CDR2 reads SMNVEV (reference sequence). The CDR3 loop reads CASSLSWETNQPQHF. The CDR3 DNA is TGTGCCAGCAGTTTATCGTGGGAGACCAATCAGCCCCAGCATTTT.

This clonotype was seen repeatedly, ten times or more. J is TRBJ1-5 and V is TRBV30; 7 bases fit TRBD1. This CDR3 region has 15 residues. Germline assignment: CDR1 GTSNPN and CDR2 SVGIG (reference sequence). The junction had 6 bases not matched to a gene; V was cut back by 0 bases and J by 4 bases. The chain's CDR3 is CAWSVAGQVNQPQHF. In DNA, the CDR3 is TGTGCCTGGAGTGTAGCCGGACAGGTTAATCAGCCCCAGCATTTT.

The genes are TRBV10-3 and TRBJ2-3; 10 bases align to TRBD2. This CDR3 region has 13 residues. The V segment lost 6 bases and the J segment 5 bases; nucleotides outside the gene matches: 2. The V gene's germline CDR1 is ENHRY and CDR2 SYGVKD. The CDR3 reads CAISSGRGDTQYF. CDR3 sequence (DNA): TGTGCCATCAGCAGCGGGAGGGGAGATACGCAGTATTTT.

This sequence joins TRBV7-9 and TRBJ1-5; 7 positions agree with TRBD1. CDR1 is SEHNR, CDR2 FQNEAQ, per germline (reference sequence). Germline trimming cut 5 bases from V and 3 bases from J; bases unmatched to any gene: 7. The CDR3 has 15 residues. The CDR3 region is CASSKQGRFNQPQHF. The CDR3 DNA reads TGTGCCAGCAGCAAACAGGGGCGGTTCAATCAGCCCCAGCATTTT.

The chain employs TRBV6-1 and TRBJ2-1; no definite D call. The CDR3 loop spans 13 amino acids. Trimming removed 5 bases from V and 9 bases from J, with 14 bases in between. Germline loops: CDR1 MNHNS, CDR2 SASEGT. The DNA for the CDR3 is TGTGCCAGCAGTCCCGGGTCCACGCCTGAGCAGTTCTTC. Its protein is CASSPGSTPEQFF.

The table lists this clonotype with a few counts. The chain carries TRBV5-1 and TRBJ1-4; possibly TRBD1 for D (6 bases). The CDR3 length is 16 residues. The germline V gene has CDR1 SGHRS and CDR2 YFSETQ. V gave up 4 bases and J gave up 7 bases, with 20 bases separating them. The CDR3 DNA is TGCGCCAGCAGCAGAAACCAACAGGGAGTTCGTGAAAAACTGTTTTTT. Translation gives CASSRNQQGVREKLFF.

The gene calls are TRBV6-2 or TRBV6-3 and TRBJ1-5; D remains unclear. With 6 bases removed from V and 0 bases from J, the gap between germline ends came to 6 bases. The CDR3 is 13 amino acids. The germline gives CDR1 MNHEY, CDR2 SVGEGT. The CDR3 sequence is CASRPSSNQPQHF. CDR3 sequence (DNA): TGTGCCAGCAGACCGAGTAGCAATCAGCCCCAGCATTTT.

This clonotype was counted at least ten times. The chain links TRBV10-3 to TRBJ2-7; 9 bases fit TRBD1. The CDR3 totals 21 residues. Per the germline V gene, CDR1 is ENHRY and CDR2 is SYGVKD. V was clipped by 3 bases and J by 0 bases; unmatched bases: 21. CDR3 nucleotide sequence: TGTGCCATCAGTGATCCCGCTCCGGGACAGGGTGTGGTTCTGACCTCCTACGAGCAGTACTTC. Its translation: CAISDPAPGQGVVLTSYEQYF.

This clonotype has at least ten counts. V and J are TRBV20-1 and TRBJ1-1; 7 nucleotides line up with TRBD1. J lost 4 bases, V lost 3 bases, and 5 bases had no gene match. From germline, CDR1 is DFQATT and CDR2 SNEGSKA (reference sequence). The CDR3 is 13 residues long. In DNA, the CDR3 is TGCAGTGCTAGTGTCGGACAGGCCACTGAAGCTTTCTTT. As protein: CSASVGQATEAFF.

This clonotype came up many times. The J gene is TRBJ1-5, the V gene TRBV28; 11 bases align to TRBD1. Germline V gene sequence: CDR1 MDHEN, CDR2 SYDVKM. V lost 4 bases and J lost 5; bases outside the gene matches: 7. CDR3 length: 16 residues. The CDR3: CASSSPWTGGYQPQHF. As DNA, the CDR3 is TGTGCCAGCAGTTCTCCTTGGACAGGGGGCTATCAGCCCCAGCATTTT.

This clonotype occurred a few times. The chain employs TRBV27 and TRBJ2-3; 7 bases are a match to TRBD2. The CDR3 is 15 residues long. From germline, CDR1 is MNHEY and CDR2 SMNVEV (reference sequence). V was clipped by 4 bases and J by 2 bases; unmatched bases: 6. The CDR3 region is CASSWGGRVTDTQYF. In DNA, the CDR3 is TGTGCCAGCAGTTGGGGGGGAAGGGTCACAGATACGCAGTATTTT.

This clonotype was seen ten or more times. The chain joins TRBV6-1 to TRBJ2-1, with a possible D match to TRBD2 (6 bases). Germline lookup yields CDR1 MNHNS and CDR2 SASEGT. The CDR3 is 15 amino acids. Trimming shortened V by 1 base and J by 2 bases, and 9 bases separated the two germline ends. This CDR3 is CASSEGGVPYNEQFF. CDR3 coding DNA: TGTGCCAGCAGTGAAGGGGGGGTGCCCTACAATGAGCAGTTCTTC.

This clonotype was counted a few times. This chain joins TRBV11-3 and TRBJ2-1; 12 bases agree with TRBD1. The CDR3 is made up of 16 amino acids. V trimming: 5 bases; J trimming: 9 bases; junction bases outside the gene matches: 11. Germline CDR1 reads SGHNT; CDR2 reads YENEEA. CDR3 amino acids: CASSPHSGQGAGEQFF. The CDR3 DNA reads as TGTGCCAGCAGCCCCCACTCGGGACAGGGGGCTGGTGAGCAGTTCTTC.

The V and J genes are TRBV6-1 and TRBJ2-7; D remains unclear. CDR3 length equals 10 residues. In germline, CDR1 is MNHNS, CDR2 SASEGT. Trimming removed 8 bases from V and 6 bases from J, with 8 bases in between. The CDR3 nucleotides read TGTGCCAGCGGGCACGGCGAGCAGTACTTC. It yields the protein CASGHGEQYF.

This clonotype appeared many times. The chain uses TRBV13 and TRBJ1-1; unclear D gene. The length of the CDR3 is 13 residues. Trimming shortened V by 5 bases and J by 2 bases, and 9 bases separated the two germline ends. Germline CDR1 reads PRHDT; CDR2 reads FYEKMQ (reference sequence). CDR3 bases: TGTGCCAGCAGCCTAAGGATCAACACTGAAGCTTTCTTT. Translation: CASSLRINTEAFF.

The rearrangement joins TRBV4-2 to TRBJ1-2; D gene unclear. The V end was cut by 1 base, the J end by 6 bases, with 6 bases between. Germline values: CDR1 LGHNA, CDR2 YNFKEQ. This CDR3 has 12 residues. Written as DNA, the CDR3 is TGTGCCAGCAGCCAAGGAAGGGATGGCTACACCTTC. Amino acids: CASSQGRDGYTF.

The chain employs TRBV9 and TRBJ2-3; weak D call: TRBD2 (5 bases). The V gene's germline CDR1 is SGDLS and CDR2 YYNGEE. V lost 0 bases and J lost 0, with 11 bases in between. The CDR3 loop spans 16 amino acids. For the CDR3, the DNA is TGTGCCAGCAGCGTAGGAGGGCTTTCTAGCACAGATACGCAGTATTTT. This codes for CASSVGGLSSTDTQYF.